This record covers a single TCR beta chain. This sample is part of a study of blood T cell repertoires in COVID-19. Looking at the study overall: The United States, Italy and Spain supplied acute and convalescent COVID-19 samples.

As originally analysed: Amplification with reference gene primers provided the estimates of nucleated cell counts. Assay used: immunoSEQ multiplex PCR; TCRdb lists only in-frame clones, some missing. V, J and clone size were drawn from that table, and D and trimming were deduced from the DNA. The sample has approximately 94,000 clones; around 88% are singletons. The sequenced sample was peripheral blood. The sequence came from a human donor in a cohort sampled during active COVID-19.

The CDR3 sequence is CASSPSRSLYYEQYF. CDR3 DNA: TGTGCCAGCAGTCCATCTCGGTCTCTCTACTACGAGCAGTACTTC. V gene TRBV7-6 combines with J gene TRBJ2-7; D not resolved. Germline V lookup: CDR1 SGHVS, CDR2 FNYEAQ. V lost 6 bases to trimming and J lost 3 bases, with 18 bases between them. This CDR3 region has 15 residues.